The 5 T cell receptor beta chains below were found in one sample sequenced in a study of T cell changes during pregnancy in multiple sclerosis. Sequencing was performed with immunoSEQ multiplex PCR; in TCRdb, only in-frame clones are kept and a portion is missing. Of around 88,000 clones listed, approximately 93% are singletons. The source was peripheral blood, collected in the first trimester of pregnancy. Every receptor here comes from a female donor with multiple sclerosis, enrolled in a pregnancy study.

The chain couples TRBV7-3 to TRBJ1-1, with 11 bases that match TRBD1. V lost 4 bases to trimming and J lost 4 bases; unmatched junction nucleotides: 8. Looked up from germline, CDR1 is SGHTA and CDR2 is FQGTGA. The length of the CDR3 is 16 residues. CDR3 DNA: TGTGCCAGCAGCTATTGGACAGGGGGCGCAATCACTGAAGCTTTCTTT. This translates into CASSYWTGGAITEAFF.

This clone was picked up one time. This chain uses TRBV7-7 with TRBJ2-3, with 8 bases that match TRBD2. From germline, CDR1 is SSHAT and CDR2 FNYEAQ (reference sequence). Trimming took 0 bases from V and 5 from J; bases not matched to a gene: 4. This CDR3 region has 15 residues. The CDR3, as DNA: TGTGCCAGCAGCTTAGCAGGACTAGCTGGAGATACGCAGTATTTT. Its protein product is CASSLAGLAGDTQYF.

This clone was seen just once. The chain recombines TRBV5-1 with TRBJ2-2; possibly TRBD2 for D (6 bases). Deletions cut 7 bases from V and 2 bases from J, with 12 bases between. This CDR3 has 14 amino acids. Germline V lookup: CDR1 SGHRS, CDR2 YFSETQ. The CDR3 DNA reads as TGCGCCAGCCGTGAGGACTATAACACCGGGGAGCTGTTTTTT. This gives the protein CASREDYNTGELFF.

V gene TRBV23-1 combines with J gene TRBJ2-5; D unresolved. TRBV23-1 falls under the ORF class, with uncertain function. There are 13 residues in the CDR3. V was pared by 6 bases and J by 2 bases, with 10 bases between. CDR3 in amino acids: CASSLDIQETQYF. Here the CDR3 DNA reads TGCGCCAGCAGCCTCGACATTCAAGAGACCCAGTACTTC.

This chain uses TRBV15 with TRBJ2-7; 11 bases match TRBD1. The CDR3 is 15 residues long. After removal of 5 bases from V and 5 bases from J, the junction contained 8 bases not matched to a gene. CDR1 LNHNV and CDR2 YYDKDF come from the germline V gene (reference sequence). This CDR3 reads CATSGGTGGNHEQYF. The DNA for the CDR3 is TGTGCCACCAGCGGCGGGACAGGGGGTAACCACGAGCAGTACTTC.